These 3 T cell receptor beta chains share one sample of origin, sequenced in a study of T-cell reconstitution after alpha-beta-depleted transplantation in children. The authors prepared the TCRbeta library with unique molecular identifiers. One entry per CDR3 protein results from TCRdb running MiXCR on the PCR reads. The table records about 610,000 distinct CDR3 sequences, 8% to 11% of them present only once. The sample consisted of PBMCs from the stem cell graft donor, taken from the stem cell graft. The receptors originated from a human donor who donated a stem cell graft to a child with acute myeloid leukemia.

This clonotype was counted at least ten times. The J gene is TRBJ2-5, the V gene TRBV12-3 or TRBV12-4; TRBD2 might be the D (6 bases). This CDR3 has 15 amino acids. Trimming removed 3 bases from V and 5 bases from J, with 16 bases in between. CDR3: CASSFKGSGLETQYF. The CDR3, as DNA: TGTGCCAGCAGTTTCAAAGGTAGCGGTCTCGAGACCCAGTACTTC.

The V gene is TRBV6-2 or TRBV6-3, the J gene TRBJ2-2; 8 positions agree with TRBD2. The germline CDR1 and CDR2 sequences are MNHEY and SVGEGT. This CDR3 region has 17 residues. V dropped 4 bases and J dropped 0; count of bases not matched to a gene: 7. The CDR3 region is CASSFKGLAANTGELFF. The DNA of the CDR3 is TGTGCCAGCAGTTTCAAAGGACTAGCAGCGAACACCGGGGAGCTGTTTTTT.

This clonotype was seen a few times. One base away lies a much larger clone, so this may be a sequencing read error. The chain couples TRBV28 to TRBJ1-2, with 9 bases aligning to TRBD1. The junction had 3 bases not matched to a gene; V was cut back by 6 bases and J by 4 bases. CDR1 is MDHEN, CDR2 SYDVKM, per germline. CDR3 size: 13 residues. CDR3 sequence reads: CASRQDRGYGYTF. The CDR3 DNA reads TGTGCCAGCAGACAGGACAGGGGCTATGGCTACACCTTC.